The entry below gives a single TCR beta chain sequence along with its context. This record comes from a study of T cell responses to AZD1222 COVID-19 vaccine. Per the germline V gene, CDR1 is SGHNT and CDR2 is YYREEE (reference sequence). The CDR3 totals 15 residues. The ends were cut back, 3 bases at V and 4 bases at J, with 16 bases in the middle. The repertoire was sequenced with immunoSEQ multiplex PCR; TCRdb's copy has only in-frame clones and lacks some. The sample includes 100,000 to 150,000 clones, about 91% of them seen just once. This receptor was obtained from an adult in good health. The V call is TRBV5-4, the J call TRBJ1-1; D might be TRBD1 (6 bases). This specimen was peripheral blood, taken on day 0 of AZD1222 vaccination. CDR3 protein: CASSSLQGVGTEAFF. The CDR3 DNA follows: TGTGCCAGCAGCTCCCTACAGGGTGTCGGCACTGAAGCTTTCTTT.